The clone carrying this T cell receptor beta chain was found a few times. The source of the sample is a study of blood T cells in healthy people across ages. A second PCR, run for about 7 to 11 cycles, used a sample-barcoded 5' primer plus a J-beta primer mix. TCRdb passed the 5' RACE reads through MiXCR, listing each CDR3 protein once. The sample contains roughly 1.7 million distinct CDR3 sequences, roughly 32% of which appear only once. V was pared by 2 bases and J by 0 bases, with 11 bases between. Germline CDR1 and CDR2: SGHTA and FQGNSA. CDR3 length: 15 amino acids. The clonotype originates from a woman aged 30 to 39 in good health. The chain employs TRBV7-2 and TRBJ2-7; D might be TRBD1 (5 bases). The sample consisted of blood. This CDR3 reads CASSLRYRSSYEQYF. CDR3 in DNA: TGTGCCAGCAGCTTAAGGTACAGGAGCTCCTACGAGCAGTACTTC.